Following are 2 T cell receptor beta chains from one sample sequenced in a study of shared clonotypes between healthy human individuals. Profiled with immunoSEQ multiplex PCR; TCRdb holds only in-frame clones, not every one. The sample has some 2,500,000 clones; 85% to 95% are singletons. What was sequenced was naive CD4+ T cells from PBMCs. Subset of the sample: CD45RA+ positively selected. The receptors stem from a man between 18 and 35 years old in good health. Some clones in this sample may be carry-over from other donors' samples.

J is TRBJ1-1 and V is TRBV9, with 10 bases lining up with TRBD1. V was pared by 0 bases and J by 6 bases, with 8 bases of the junction left unmatched. Germline loops: CDR1 SGDLS, CDR2 YYNGEE. The CDR3 consists of 16 residues. CDR3: CASSVGRDRGSSEAFF. The CDR3 nucleotides read TGTGCCAGCAGCGTAGGCAGGGACAGGGGAAGCTCTGAAGCTTTCTTT. Complete variable domain (other parts from reference TRBV9 and TRBJ1-1): DSGVTQTPKHLITATGQRVTLRCSPRSGDLSVYWYQQSLDQGLQFLIQYYNGEERAKGNILERFSAQQFPDLHSELNLSSLELGDSALYFCASSVGRDRGSSEAFFGQGTRLTVV.

The chain recombines TRBV11-2 with TRBJ2-7; TRBD2 matches at 10 bases. This CDR3 comprises 16 residues. V shed 2 bases and J 6 bases; nucleotides not matched to a gene: 10. Germline CDR1 SGHAT, CDR2 FQNNGV. The CDR3 reads CASSLSRASGGGEQYF. For the CDR3, the DNA is TGTGCCAGCAGCTTATCGAGGGCTAGCGGGGGAGGCGAGCAGTACTTC.